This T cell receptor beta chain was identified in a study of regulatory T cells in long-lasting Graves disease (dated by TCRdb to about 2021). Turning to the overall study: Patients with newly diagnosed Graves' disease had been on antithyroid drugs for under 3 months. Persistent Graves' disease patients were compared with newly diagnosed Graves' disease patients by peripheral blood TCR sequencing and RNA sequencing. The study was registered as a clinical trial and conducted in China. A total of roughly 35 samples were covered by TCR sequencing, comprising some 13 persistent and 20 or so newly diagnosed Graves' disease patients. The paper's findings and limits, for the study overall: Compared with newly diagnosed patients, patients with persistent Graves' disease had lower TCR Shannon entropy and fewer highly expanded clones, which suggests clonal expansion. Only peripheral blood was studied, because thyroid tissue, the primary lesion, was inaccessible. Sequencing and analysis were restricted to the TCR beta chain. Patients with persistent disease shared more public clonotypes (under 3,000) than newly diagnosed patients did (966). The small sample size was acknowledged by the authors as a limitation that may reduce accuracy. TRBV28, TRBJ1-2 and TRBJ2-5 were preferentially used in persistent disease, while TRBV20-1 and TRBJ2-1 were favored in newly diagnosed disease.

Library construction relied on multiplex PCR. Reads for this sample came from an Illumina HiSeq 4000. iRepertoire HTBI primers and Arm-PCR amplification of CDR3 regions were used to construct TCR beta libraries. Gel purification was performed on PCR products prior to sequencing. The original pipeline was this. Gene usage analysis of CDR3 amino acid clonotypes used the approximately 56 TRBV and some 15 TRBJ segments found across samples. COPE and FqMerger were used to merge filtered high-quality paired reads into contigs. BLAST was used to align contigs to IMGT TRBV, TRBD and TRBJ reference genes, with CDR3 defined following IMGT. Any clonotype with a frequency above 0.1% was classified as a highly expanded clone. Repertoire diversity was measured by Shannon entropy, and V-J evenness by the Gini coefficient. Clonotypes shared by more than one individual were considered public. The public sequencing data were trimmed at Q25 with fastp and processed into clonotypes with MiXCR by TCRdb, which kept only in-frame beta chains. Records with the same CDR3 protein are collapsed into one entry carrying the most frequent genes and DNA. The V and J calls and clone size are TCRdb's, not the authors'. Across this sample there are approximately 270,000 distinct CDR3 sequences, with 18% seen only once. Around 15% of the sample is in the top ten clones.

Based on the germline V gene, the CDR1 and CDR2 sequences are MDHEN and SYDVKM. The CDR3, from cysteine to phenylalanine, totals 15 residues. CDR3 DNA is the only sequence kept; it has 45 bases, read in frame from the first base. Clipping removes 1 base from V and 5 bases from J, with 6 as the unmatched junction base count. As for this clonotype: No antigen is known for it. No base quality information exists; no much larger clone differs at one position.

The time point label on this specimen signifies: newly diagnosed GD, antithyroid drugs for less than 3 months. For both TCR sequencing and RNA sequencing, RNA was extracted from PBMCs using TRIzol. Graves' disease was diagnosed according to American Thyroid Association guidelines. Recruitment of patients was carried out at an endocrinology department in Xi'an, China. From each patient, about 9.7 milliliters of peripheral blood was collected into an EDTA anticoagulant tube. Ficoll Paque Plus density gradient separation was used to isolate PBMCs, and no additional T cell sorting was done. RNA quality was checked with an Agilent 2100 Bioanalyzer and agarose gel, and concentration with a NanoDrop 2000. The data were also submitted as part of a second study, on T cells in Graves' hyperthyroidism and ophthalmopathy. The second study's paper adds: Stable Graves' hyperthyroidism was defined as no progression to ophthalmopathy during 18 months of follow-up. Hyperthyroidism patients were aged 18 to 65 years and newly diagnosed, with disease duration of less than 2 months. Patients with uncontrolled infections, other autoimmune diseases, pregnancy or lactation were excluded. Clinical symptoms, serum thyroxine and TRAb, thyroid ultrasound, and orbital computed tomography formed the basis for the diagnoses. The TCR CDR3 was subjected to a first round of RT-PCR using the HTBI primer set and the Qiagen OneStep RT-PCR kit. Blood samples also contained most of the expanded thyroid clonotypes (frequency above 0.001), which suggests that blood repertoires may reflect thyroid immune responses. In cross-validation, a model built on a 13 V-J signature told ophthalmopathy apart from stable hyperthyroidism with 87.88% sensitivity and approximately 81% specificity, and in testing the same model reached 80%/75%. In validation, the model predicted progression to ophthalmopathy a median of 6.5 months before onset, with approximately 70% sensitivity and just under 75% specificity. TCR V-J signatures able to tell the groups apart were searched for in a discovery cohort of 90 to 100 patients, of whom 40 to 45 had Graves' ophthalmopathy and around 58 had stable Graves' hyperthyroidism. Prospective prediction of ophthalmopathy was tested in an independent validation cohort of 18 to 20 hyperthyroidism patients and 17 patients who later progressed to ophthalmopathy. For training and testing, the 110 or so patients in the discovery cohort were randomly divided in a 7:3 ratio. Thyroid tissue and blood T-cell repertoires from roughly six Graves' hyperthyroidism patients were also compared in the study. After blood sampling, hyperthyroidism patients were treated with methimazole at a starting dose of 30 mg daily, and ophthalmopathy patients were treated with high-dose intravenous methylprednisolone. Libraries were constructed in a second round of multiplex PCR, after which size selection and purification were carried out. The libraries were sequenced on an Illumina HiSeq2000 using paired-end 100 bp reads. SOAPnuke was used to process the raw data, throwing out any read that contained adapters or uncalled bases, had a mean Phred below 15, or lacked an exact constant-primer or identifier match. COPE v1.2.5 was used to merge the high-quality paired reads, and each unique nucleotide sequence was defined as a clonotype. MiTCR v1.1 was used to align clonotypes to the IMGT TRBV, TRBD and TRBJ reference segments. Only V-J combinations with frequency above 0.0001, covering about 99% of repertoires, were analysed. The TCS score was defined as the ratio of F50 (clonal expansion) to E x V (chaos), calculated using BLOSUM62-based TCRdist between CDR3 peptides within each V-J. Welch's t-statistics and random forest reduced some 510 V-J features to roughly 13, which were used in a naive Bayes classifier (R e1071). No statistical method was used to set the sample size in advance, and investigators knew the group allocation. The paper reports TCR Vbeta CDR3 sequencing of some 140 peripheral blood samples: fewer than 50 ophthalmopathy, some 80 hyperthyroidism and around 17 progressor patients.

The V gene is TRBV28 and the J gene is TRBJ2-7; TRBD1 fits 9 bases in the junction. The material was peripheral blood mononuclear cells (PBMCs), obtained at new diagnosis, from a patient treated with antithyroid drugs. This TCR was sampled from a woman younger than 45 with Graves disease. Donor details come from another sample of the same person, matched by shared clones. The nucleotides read TGTGCCAGCAGTTTATTGGGGGACAGGGAAGACGAGCAGTACTTC. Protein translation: CASSLLGDREDEQYF.